The sequence of this T cell receptor (beta chain) was determined in a study of CD8 T cells in Susac syndrome. Reverse transcription of 0.5 to 1 ug RNA was performed with random hexamers. TCRdb itself ran the immunoSEQ multiplex PCR reads through MiXCR, one entry per CDR3 protein. The sample has about 210,000 distinct CDR3 sequences; nearly 97% are singletons. CDR3 length: 15 amino acids. In germline, CDR1 is SEHNR, CDR2 FQNEAQ (reference sequence). V was clipped by 1 base and J by 8 bases, with 17 bases between them. This TCR derives from a human donor with multiple sclerosis. The sequenced sample was CD4+ T cells from PBMCs. The chain joins TRBV7-9 to TRBJ1-2; D gene ambiguous. CDR3 in DNA: TGTGCCAGCAGCTTAGAGGCGGTAGGGTCGCGAGGCTACACCTTC. This gives the protein CASSLEAVGSRGYTF.